A selection of T cell receptor beta chains follows, all from one sample in a study of cytomegalovirus exposure and HLA in healthy donors. Sequencing was performed with immunoSEQ multiplex PCR; in TCRdb, only in-frame clones are kept and a portion is missing. The sample lists fewer than 150,000 clones, about three quarters occurring once. The sequenced sample consisted of PBMCs. These receptors were taken from a man in his forties in good health and CMV-seropositive. The CDR3 runs from the conserved cysteine through the conserved F or W. A D gene is named only where the DNA matches it firmly. Expanded clones get a size class; other rows say once, few or many, or leave the size out.

clone size,V gene,J gene,D gene,CDR3 length,CDR3 DNA,CDR3 protein
once,TRBV9,TRBJ2-7,.,14,TGTGCCAGCACCCCAGGGGAGTTATACTACGAGCAGTACTTC,CASTPGELYYEQYF
.,TRBV5-1,TRBJ2-6,.,17,TGCGCCAGTCTGGGGACTGTTACCCAATCTGGGGCCAACGTCCTGACTTTC,CASLGTVTQSGANVLTF
.,TRBV10-1,TRBJ2-7,.,13,TGCGCCAGCAGTGAAGCGGCAGTCTCCGAGCAGTACTTC,CASSEAAVSEQYF
many,TRBV4-3,TRBJ2-1,.,15,TGCGCCAGCAGCCAAGATTTGGGGGGATACAATGAGCAGTTCTTC,CASSQDLGGYNEQFF
.,TRBV5-4,TRBJ2-7,.,12,TGTGCCAGCAGCTTCCCGAAGGGGGAGCAGTACTTC,CASSFPKGEQYF
few,TRBV6-5,TRBJ2-5,.,14,TGTGCCAGCAGTTACAGGAACCCCGGGGAGACCCAGTACTTC,CASSYRNPGETQYF
.,TRBV7-9,TRBJ1-2,TRBD1,15,TGTGCCAGCAGCTCGGGGGACAGGGGGATCTATGGCTACACCTTC,CASSSGDRGIYGYTF
.,TRBV7-2,TRBJ1-1,.,14,TGTGCCAGCAGCCCCCGACGGGGGAACACTGAAGCTTTCTTT,CASSPRRGNTEAFF
.,TRBV9,TRBJ2-7,TRBD1,15,TGTGCCAGCAGCCCCCGACAGGGGCCTTCCTACGAGCAGTACTTC,CASSPRQGPSYEQYF
.,TRBV19,TRBJ1-6,.,14,TGTGCCAGTAGTCCGGGGAATTTGTTTTCACCCCTCCACTTT,CASSPGNLFSPLHF
once,TRBV5-1,TRBJ2-5,.,13,TGCGCCAGCAGCTTGCAGGGTAGGGAGACCCAGTACTTC,CASSLQGRETQYF
.,TRBV2,TRBJ1-1,TRBD1,16,TGTGCCAGCAGTGAAATTTTCGGGACAGTGAACACTGAAGCTTTCTTT,CASSEIFGTVNTEAFF
.,TRBV5-6,TRBJ1-2,TRBD1,13,TGTGCCAGCAGATCTGACAGGGGATATGGCTACACCTTC,CASRSDRGYGYTF
.,TRBV6-5,TRBJ1-1,.,13,TGTGCCAGCACCCCCCCCGGTAACACTGAAGCTTTCTTT,CASTPPGNTEAFF
.,TRBV28,TRBJ1-2,TRBD1,17,TGTGCCAGCAGTTCCAACGACCGGGACAGGGGGCTGGGTGGCTACACCTTC,CASSSNDRDRGLGGYTF
.,TRBV28,TRBJ1-5,TRBD1,14,TGTGCCAGCAGTATAGACAGGGGGCGTCAGCCCCAGCATTTT,CASSIDRGRQPQHF
.,TRBV29-1,TRBJ2-5,TRBD2,15,TGCAGCGTCGGCAGGAGCGGGGGGCCCCAGGAGACCCAGTACTTC,CSVGRSGGPQETQYF
.,TRBV29-1,TRBJ2-7,.,12,TGCAGCGTTAGGGGGGGCCCCTACGAGCAGTACTTC,CSVRGGPYEQYF
.,TRBV2,TRBJ2-1,.,13,TGTGCCAGCGGCTCCGGGACTCTTTTTCTGCAGTTCTTC,CASGSGTLFLQFF
.,TRBV5-6,TRBJ1-1,.,13,TGTGCCAGCAGTTATTTCAGGAACACTGAAGCTTTCTTT,CASSYFRNTEAFF
.,TRBV5-5,TRBJ2-7,.,14,TGTGCCAGCAGCTTACAGGGGGGGTCCTACGAGCAGTACTTC,CASSLQGGSYEQYF
few,TRBV6-4,TRBJ1-1,.,12,TGTGCCAGCAGTTCAGGGAACACTGAAGCTTTCTTT,CASSSGNTEAFF
.,TRBV6-6,TRBJ1-3,TRBD1,15,TGTGCCAGCAGCAGACAGGGATCCTCTGGAAACACCATATATTTT,CASSRQGSSGNTIYF
.,TRBV4-3,TRBJ2-7,.,13,TGCGCCAGCAGCCAAGATAACCGGTACGAGCAGTACTTC,CASSQDNRYEQYF
.,TRBV9,TRBJ2-5,TRBD2,14,TGTGCCAGCAGCCTTGGACTAGCTGGGAAGACCCAGTACTTC,CASSLGLAGKTQYF
.,TRBV30,TRBJ1-2,.,13,TGTGCCTGGAGTGTGGGCAGCAGCTATGGCTACACCTTC,CAWSVGSSYGYTF
few,TRBV7-2,TRBJ2-1,.,15,TGTGCCAGCAGCTTAGCGTTGGCGGGGAGGAATGAGCAGTTCTTC,CASSLALAGRNEQFF
.,TRBV19,TRBJ1-4,.,16,TGTGCCAGTACCCCCAGTTCAGGCAGGCTTAATGAAAAACTGTTTTTT,CASTPSSGRLNEKLFF
.,TRBV19,TRBJ1-1,.,13,TGTGCCAGTAGTATAGATCGGAGGGCTGAAGCTTTCTTT,CASSIDRRAEAFF
few,TRBV28,TRBJ2-2,TRBD1,15,TGTGCCAGCAGAGTCGGACAGGTTAACACCGGGGAGCTGTTTTTT,CASRVGQVNTGELFF
few,TRBV29-1,TRBJ2-7,TRBD2,16,TGCAGCGTTGAAGAGCCCGGGACTATTACTTCCTACGAGCAGTACTTC,CSVEEPGTITSYEQYF
.,TRBV5-1,TRBJ2-1,.,15,TGCGCCAGCAGCCTTCCACCCCCCAGGGCTGGTGAGCAGTTCTTC,CASSLPPPRAGEQFF
few,TRBV28,TRBJ1-6,.,12,TGTGCCAGCACCCTCCCGCGGGGGCCCCTCCACTTT,CASTLPRGPLHF
.,TRBV5-6,TRBJ1-1,TRBD1,19,TGTGCCAGCCGTCGGGAAAAGGGGGCGGGCGGATACATAAACGTTGAAGCTTTCTTT,CASRREKGAGGYINVEAFF
.,TRBV4-1,TRBJ1-2,TRBD1,17,TGCGCCAGCAGCTTAAGCCCCGCACAGGGGCTTCACTATGGCTACACCTTC,CASSLSPAQGLHYGYTF
.,TRBV7-8,TRBJ2-7,TRBD1,16,TGTGCCAGCAGCCCGTCCGGGACAGGGGTTCCCTACGAGCAGTACTTC,CASSPSGTGVPYEQYF
.,TRBV29-1,TRBJ1-1,.,14,TGCAGCGTTGGGGGGAGGGGGGCAGGTACTGAAGCTTTCTTT,CSVGGRGAGTEAFF
.,TRBV7-7,TRBJ2-5,.,15,TGTGCTAGCAGCTCGACGGCGGGATTACAAGAGACCCAGTACTTC,CASSSTAGLQETQYF
few,TRBV7-6,TRBJ2-7,TRBD1,16,TGTGCCAGCAGCTTAGGGACAGGGGTTAGTTCCTACGAGCAGTACTTC,CASSLGTGVSSYEQYF